A single sample is the source of the 14 T cell receptor beta chains below, sequenced in a study of blood T cell repertoires in COVID-19. Clones were read by immunoSEQ multiplex PCR, and TCRdb kept only the in-frame ones, dropping some. This table holds over 250,000 clones, approximately 83% found once. Sequenced sample: peripheral blood. These receptors were obtained from a woman aged 70-85 years with acute or convalescent COVID-19.

The rearrangement uses TRBV6-5 and TRBJ1-5, with D possibly being TRBD1 (6 bases). Germline CDR1 and CDR2: MNHEY and SVGAGI. Deletions cut 6 bases from V and 2 bases from J, with 14 bases between. CDR3 size: 15 residues. In DNA form, the CDR3 reads TGTGCCAGCAGCCCCCAGGGGTTGGGCAATCAGCCCCAGCATTTT. Translating it yields CASSPQGLGNQPQHF.

The genes are TRBV4-2 and TRBJ2-2; 7 bases are shared with TRBD1. This CDR3 has 14 amino acids. The junction had 0 bases not matched to a gene; V was cut back by 4 bases and J by 1 base. Germline CDR1 LGHNA, CDR2 YNFKEQ. CDR3 sequence reads: CASSRTGNTGELFF. CDR3 sequence (DNA): TGTGCCAGCAGCCGGACAGGGAACACCGGGGAGCTGTTTTTT.

V and J are TRBV10-1 and TRBJ2-5; a weak D match, TRBD1 (5 bases). The germline V and J ends were trimmed by 5 bases and 3 bases, with 10 bases remaining between them. The germline V gene has CDR1 WNHNN and CDR2 SYGVQD (reference sequence). This CDR3 spans 13 amino acids. This CDR3 is CASSQGLEETQYF. The CDR3 nucleotides are TGCGCCAGCAGTCAGGGATTGGAAGAGACCCAGTACTTC.

The chain links TRBV24-1 to TRBJ2-5, with no clear D. This CDR3 is built from 13 residues. Trimming removed 1 base from V and 7 bases from J, with 9 bases in between. Germline lookup yields CDR1 KGHDR and CDR2 SFDVKD. The CDR3 bases are TGTGCCACCAGTGATTTTGGTCTCGGGACCCAGTACTTC. It translates to CATSDFGLGTQYF.

The J gene is TRBJ1-2, the V gene TRBV19; D might be TRBD1 (5 bases). Per germline, CDR1 LNHDA and CDR2 SQIVND (reference sequence). Trimming left V 8 bases short and J 3 bases short, with 13 bases between. This CDR3 is 13 amino acids long. In nucleotides, the CDR3 is TGTGCCAGTGGGAGGGGAGGGGACTATGGCTACACCTTC. This gives the protein CASGRGGDYGYTF.

The chain has TRBV5-1 and TRBJ2-2; TRBD2 aligns across 7 bases. In germline, CDR1 is SGHRS, CDR2 YFSETQ. The CDR3 extends over 15 amino acids. V shed 4 bases, J shed 3 bases, and the junction held 6 bases outside the gene matches. DNA for the CDR3: TGCGCCAGCAGCCCCCTACGGGGGGACACCGGGGAGCTGTTTTTT. Translation: CASSPLRGDTGELFF.

CDR3: CASSSSGMNTEAFF. CDR3 nucleotides: TGCGCCAGCAGCTCCTCAGGGATGAACACTGAAGCTTTCTTT. V is TRBV5-1 and J is TRBJ1-1; a weak D match, TRBD1 (5 bases). Germline V lookup: CDR1 SGHRS, CDR2 YFSETQ. Between the trimmed V and J ends, which lost 3 bases and 0 bases, there was a span of 9 bases. The CDR3 is 14 amino acids. The full variable domain, rest sourced from reference TRBV5-1 and TRBJ1-1, is KAGVTQTPRYLIKTRGQQVTLSCSPISGHRSVSWYQQTPGQGLQFLFEYFSETQRNKGNFPGRFSGRQFSNSRSEMNVSTLELGDSALYLCASSSSGMNTEAFFGQGTRLTVV.

This rearrangement joins TRBV28 to TRBJ1-5; TRBD1 agrees at 7 bases. Germline V gives CDR1 MDHEN, CDR2 SYDVKM. This CDR3 is 17 amino acids long. V trimming: 5 bases; J trimming: 1 base; junction bases outside the gene matches: 11. This chain's CDR3 is CASSPTGTAPSNQPQHF. The CDR3 DNA follows: TGTGCCAGCAGTCCTACCGGGACAGCCCCAAGCAATCAGCCCCAGCATTTT.

The CDR3 here is CASRVRLGQLSNQPQHF. The DNA of the CDR3 is TGTGCCAGCAGAGTGAGGCTTGGACAGCTTAGCAATCAGCCCCAGCATTTT. The chain joins TRBV11-3 to TRBJ1-5; a weak D match, TRBD1 (6 bases). The CDR3 has 17 residues. Deletions cut 6 bases from V and 0 bases from J, with 18 bases between. Germline V gene data show CDR1 as SGHNT and CDR2 as YENEEA.

The chain joins TRBV18 to TRBJ2-1, with 7 bases matching TRBD1. The CDR3 is 14 amino acids. The V gene's germline CDR1 is KGHSH and CDR2 LQKENI. Trimming cost V 5 bases and J 5 bases; bases outside gene matches: 6. CDR3 in amino acids: CASSLGTANNEQFF. The CDR3 nucleotides read TGTGCCAGCTCATTAGGGACAGCAAACAATGAGCAGTTCTTC.

This rearrangement joins TRBV3-1 (or the pseudogene TRBV3-2) to TRBJ2-4, with 8 nucleotides matching TRBD1. V trimming: 4 bases; J trimming: 12 bases; junction bases outside the gene matches: 8. The length of the CDR3 is 13 residues. Germline CDR1 is LGHDT and CDR2 is YNNKEL (reference sequence). This CDR3 is CASSRQGPYSQYF. CDR3 bases: TGTGCCAGCAGCCGACAGGGGCCGTACTCTCAGTACTTC.

CDR3 residues: CATSRPRQGTTREQYF. The CDR3 nucleotides read TGTGCCACCAGCAGACCCCGGCAGGGAACGACGAGAGAGCAGTACTTC. This chain links TRBV15 with TRBJ2-7, with D possibly TRBD1 on 5 matching bases. The CDR3 has 16 amino acids. The germline gives CDR1 LNHNV, CDR2 YYDKDF (reference sequence). V was pared by 2 bases and J by 7 bases, with 21 bases between. Together with reference TRBV15 and TRBJ2-7, the CDR3 gives the full variable domain: DAMVIQNPRYQVTQFGKPVTLSCSQTLNHNVMYWYQQKSSQAPKLLFHYYDKDFNNEADTPDNFQSRRPNTSFCFLDIRSPGLGDTAMYLCATSRPRQGTTREQYFGPGTRLTVT.

This clone is a singleton in its sample. The chain is built from TRBV18 and TRBJ1-2; 8 nucleotides agree with TRBD1. CDR3 length: 14 amino acids. J lost 5 bases, V lost 2 bases, and 4 bases had no gene match. Looked up from germline, CDR1 is KGHSH and CDR2 is LQKENI. CDR3 sequence reads: CASSPSGTGYGYTF. CDR3 nucleotides: TGTGCCAGCTCACCAAGTGGGACAGGTTATGGCTACACCTTC.

The V gene is TRBV6-5, the J gene TRBJ1-2, with 8 positions matching TRBD1. V trimming: 7 bases; J trimming: 4 bases; junction bases outside the gene matches: 2. CDR1 MNHEY and CDR2 SVGAGI come from the germline V gene. CDR3 length equals 12 residues. The CDR3 is CASKDRGYGYTF. The DNA of the CDR3 is TGTGCCAGCAAAGACAGGGGCTATGGCTACACCTTC.